This T cell receptor beta chain was profiled in a study of T cells in Graves' hyperthyroidism and ophthalmopathy. TCR beta CDR3 regions were amplified from RNA transcripts. Carried out on the TCR CDR3, a first-round RT-PCR used the HTBI primer set. MiXCR, run by TCRdb on the multiplex PCR reads, gives a single entry per CDR3 protein. The sample carries 150,000 to 200,000 distinct CDR3 sequences, about 18% recorded once. At least ten counts were recorded for this clonotype. The antigen remains unidentified. The study left out patients who had uncontrolled infection, other autoimmune disease, pregnancy or lactation. PBMCs stemmed from approximately 10 ml fresh peripheral blood. V lost 1 base, J lost 4 bases, and 5 bases lay in between. This CDR3 contains 12 residues. Germline CDR1 reads SEHNR; CDR2 reads FQNEAQ (reference sequence). Whole-study findings and limits: Before onset, ophthalmopathy was predicted by the model a median around 6 months earlier.

The TCR sequence derives from a woman aged 45-65 years with Graves' hyperthyroidism. Source material: blood. The chain joins TRBV7-9 to TRBJ2-7; D is ambiguous. The CDR3 nucleotides read TGTGCCAGCAGCTTAGTTTCTTACGAGCAGTACTTC. Encoded protein: CASSLVSYEQYF.